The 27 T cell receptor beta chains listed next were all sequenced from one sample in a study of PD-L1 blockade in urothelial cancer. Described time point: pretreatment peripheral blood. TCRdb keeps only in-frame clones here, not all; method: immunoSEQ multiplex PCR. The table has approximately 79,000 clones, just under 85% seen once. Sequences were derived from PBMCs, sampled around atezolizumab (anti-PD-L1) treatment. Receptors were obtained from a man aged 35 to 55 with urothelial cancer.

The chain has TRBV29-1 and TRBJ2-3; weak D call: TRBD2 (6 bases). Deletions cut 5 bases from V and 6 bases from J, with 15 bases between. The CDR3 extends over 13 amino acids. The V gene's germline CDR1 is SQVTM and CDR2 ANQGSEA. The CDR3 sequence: CSVIGGALDTQYF. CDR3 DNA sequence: TGCAGCGTTATTGGCGGGGCGCTGGATACGCAGTATTTT.

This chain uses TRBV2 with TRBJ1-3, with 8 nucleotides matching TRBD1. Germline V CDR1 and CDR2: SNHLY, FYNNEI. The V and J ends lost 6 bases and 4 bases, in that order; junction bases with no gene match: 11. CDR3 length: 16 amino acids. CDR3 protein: CASRSYQGAKGNTIYF. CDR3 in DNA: TGTGCCAGCAGGTCTTATCAGGGGGCGAAAGGAAACACCATATATTTT. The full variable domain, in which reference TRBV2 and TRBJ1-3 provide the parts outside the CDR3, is EPEVTQTPSHQVTQMGQEVILRCVPISNHLYFYWYRQILGQKVEFLVSFYNNEISEKSEIFDDQFSVERPDGSNFTLKIRSTKLEDSAMYFCASRSYQGAKGNTIYFGEGSWLTVV.

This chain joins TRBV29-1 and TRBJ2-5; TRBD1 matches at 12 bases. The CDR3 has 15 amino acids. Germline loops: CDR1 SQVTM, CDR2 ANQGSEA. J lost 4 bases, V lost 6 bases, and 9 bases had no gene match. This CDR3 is CSVSRDRGRGETQYF. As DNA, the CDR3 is TGCAGCGTATCCAGGGACAGGGGGCGAGGAGAGACCCAGTACTTC.

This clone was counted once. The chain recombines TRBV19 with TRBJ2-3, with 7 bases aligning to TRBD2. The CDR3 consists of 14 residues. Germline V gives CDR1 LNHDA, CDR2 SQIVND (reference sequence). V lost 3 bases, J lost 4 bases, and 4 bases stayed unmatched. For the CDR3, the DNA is TGTGCCAGTAGTATTGTGGGAGGGCCAGATACGCAGTATTTT. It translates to CASSIVGGPDTQYF.

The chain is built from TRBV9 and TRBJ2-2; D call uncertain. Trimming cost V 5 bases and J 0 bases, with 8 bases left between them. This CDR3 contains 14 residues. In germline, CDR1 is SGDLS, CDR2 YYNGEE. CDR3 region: CASSESPNTGELFF. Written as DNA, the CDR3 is TGTGCCAGCAGTGAGAGCCCGAACACCGGGGAGCTGTTTTTT.

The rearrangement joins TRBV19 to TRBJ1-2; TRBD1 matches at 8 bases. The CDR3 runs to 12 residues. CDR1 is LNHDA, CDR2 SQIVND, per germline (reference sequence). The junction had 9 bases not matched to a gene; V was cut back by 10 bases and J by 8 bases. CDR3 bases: TGTGCCACCACGACAGGGGTTGAAGGCTACACCTTC. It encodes CATTTGVEGYTF.

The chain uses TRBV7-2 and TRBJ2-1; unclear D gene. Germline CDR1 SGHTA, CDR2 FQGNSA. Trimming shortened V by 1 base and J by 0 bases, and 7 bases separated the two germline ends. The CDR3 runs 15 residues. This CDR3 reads CASSLVEASYNEQFF. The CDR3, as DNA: TGTGCCAGCAGCTTAGTCGAAGCCTCCTACAATGAGCAGTTCTTC.

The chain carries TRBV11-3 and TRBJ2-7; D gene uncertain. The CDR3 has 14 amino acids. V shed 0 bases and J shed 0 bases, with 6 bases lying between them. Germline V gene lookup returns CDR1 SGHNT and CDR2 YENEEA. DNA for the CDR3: TGTGCCAGCAGCTTAGACGGTATCTCCTACGAGCAGTACTTC. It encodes CASSLDGISYEQYF.

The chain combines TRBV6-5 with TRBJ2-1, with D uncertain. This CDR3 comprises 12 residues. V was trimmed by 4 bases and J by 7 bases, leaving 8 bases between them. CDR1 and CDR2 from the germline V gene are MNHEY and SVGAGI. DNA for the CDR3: TGTGCCAGCAGTTCCCCTAAGAATGAGCAGTTCTTC. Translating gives CASSSPKNEQFF.

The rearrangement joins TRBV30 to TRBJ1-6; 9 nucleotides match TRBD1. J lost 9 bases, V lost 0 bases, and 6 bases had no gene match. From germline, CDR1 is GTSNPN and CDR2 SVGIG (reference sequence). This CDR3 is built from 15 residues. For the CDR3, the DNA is TGTGCCTGGAGTGTCTCACAGGGGGCGCGTTCACCCCTCCACTTT. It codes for CAWSVSQGARSPLHF.

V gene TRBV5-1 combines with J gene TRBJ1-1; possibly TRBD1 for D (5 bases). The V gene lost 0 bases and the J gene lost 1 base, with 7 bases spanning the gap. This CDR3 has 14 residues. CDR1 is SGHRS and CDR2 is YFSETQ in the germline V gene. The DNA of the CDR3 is TGCGCCAGCAGCTTGGCAGGGCAGAACACTGAAGCTTTCTTT. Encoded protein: CASSLAGQNTEAFF.

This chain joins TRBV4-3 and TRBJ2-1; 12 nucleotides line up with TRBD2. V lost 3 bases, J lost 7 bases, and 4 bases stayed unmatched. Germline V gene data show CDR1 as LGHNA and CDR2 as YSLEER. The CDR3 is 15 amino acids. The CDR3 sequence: CASSQTSGSGNEQFF. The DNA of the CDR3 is TGCGCCAGCAGCCAGACTAGCGGGAGTGGAAATGAGCAGTTCTTC.

In DNA form, the CDR3 reads TGTGCCAGCAGTCCACCCCTTATCATGGACAGGGGCTACGTTCAGCCCCAGCATTTT. The encoded protein is CASSPPLIMDRGYVQPQHF. The V call is TRBV28, the J call TRBJ1-5; 9 bases agree with TRBD1. The CDR3 totals 19 residues. CDR1 is MDHEN and CDR2 is SYDVKM in the germline V gene. V was clipped by 5 bases and J by 6 bases; unmatched bases: 20.

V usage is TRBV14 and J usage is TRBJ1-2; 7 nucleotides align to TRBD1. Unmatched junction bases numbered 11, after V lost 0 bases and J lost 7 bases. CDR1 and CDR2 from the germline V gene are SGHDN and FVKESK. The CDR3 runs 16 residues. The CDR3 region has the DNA TGTGCCAGCAGCCAAGATCGTGGGGGGACAGTCCGTGGCTACACCTTC. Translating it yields CASSQDRGGTVRGYTF.

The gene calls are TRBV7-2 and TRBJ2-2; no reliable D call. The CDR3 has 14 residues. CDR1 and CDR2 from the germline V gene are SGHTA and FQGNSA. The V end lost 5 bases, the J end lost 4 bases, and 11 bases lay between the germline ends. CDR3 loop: CASSVRVFTGELFF. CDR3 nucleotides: TGTGCCAGCAGCGTCCGGGTCTTCACCGGGGAGCTGTTTTTT.

The CDR3 is CASRTGGTTDEQFF. The CDR3 DNA is TGTGCCAGCAGGACAGGGGGAACGACCGATGAGCAGTTCTTC. The rearrangement joins TRBV11-3 to TRBJ2-1; the match to TRBD1 covers 9 bases. Germline V gene sequence: CDR1 SGHNT, CDR2 YENEEA. V gave up 6 bases and J gave up 8 bases; unmatched junction bases: 8. There are 14 residues in the CDR3.

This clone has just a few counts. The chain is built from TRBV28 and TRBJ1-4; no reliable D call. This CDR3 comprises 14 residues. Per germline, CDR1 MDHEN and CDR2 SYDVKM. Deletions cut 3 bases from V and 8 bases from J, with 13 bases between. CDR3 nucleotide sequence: TGTGCCAGCAGTTTTCAAGTCAGCGGGGAAAAACTGTTTTTT. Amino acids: CASSFQVSGEKLFF.

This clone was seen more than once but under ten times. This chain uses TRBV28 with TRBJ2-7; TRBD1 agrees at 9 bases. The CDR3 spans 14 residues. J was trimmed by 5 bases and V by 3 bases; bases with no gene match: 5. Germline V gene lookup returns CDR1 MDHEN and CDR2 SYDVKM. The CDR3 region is CASSFFDRGNEQYF. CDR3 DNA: TGTGCCAGCAGTTTCTTCGACAGGGGGAACGAGCAGTACTTC. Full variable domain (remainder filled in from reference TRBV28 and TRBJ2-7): DVKVTQSSRYLVKRTGEKVFLECVQDMDHENMFWYRQDPGLGLRLIYFSYDVKMKEKGDIPEGYSVSREKKERFSLILESASTNQTSMYLCASSFFDRGNEQYFGPGTRLTVT.

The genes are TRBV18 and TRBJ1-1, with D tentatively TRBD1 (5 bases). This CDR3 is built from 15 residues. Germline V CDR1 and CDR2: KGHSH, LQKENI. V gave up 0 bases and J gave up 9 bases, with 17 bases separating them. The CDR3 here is CASSPPRGRITKAFF. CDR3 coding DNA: TGTGCCAGCTCACCACCTCGGGGGAGGATCACAAAAGCTTTCTTT.

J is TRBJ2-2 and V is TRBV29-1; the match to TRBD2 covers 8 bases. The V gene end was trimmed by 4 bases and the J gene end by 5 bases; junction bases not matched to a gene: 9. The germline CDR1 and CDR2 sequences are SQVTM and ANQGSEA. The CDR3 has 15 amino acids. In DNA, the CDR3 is TGCAGCGTTGGTTATCGACGGGGGGGGACCGGGGAGCTGTTTTTT. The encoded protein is CSVGYRRGGTGELFF.

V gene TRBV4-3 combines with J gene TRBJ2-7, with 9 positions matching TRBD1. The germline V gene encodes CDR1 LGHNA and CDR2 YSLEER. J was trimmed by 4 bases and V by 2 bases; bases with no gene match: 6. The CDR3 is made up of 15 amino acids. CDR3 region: CASSQSGTGRYEQYF. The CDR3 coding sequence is TGCGCCAGCAGCCAATCCGGGACAGGGCGATACGAGCAGTACTTC.

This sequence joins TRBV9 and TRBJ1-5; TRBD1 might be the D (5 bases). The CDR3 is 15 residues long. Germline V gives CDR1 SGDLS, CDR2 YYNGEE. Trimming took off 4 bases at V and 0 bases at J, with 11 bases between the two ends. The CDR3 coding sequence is TGTGCCAGCAGCCAGACAGTAAATAGCAATCAGCCCCAGCATTTT. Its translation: CASSQTVNSNQPQHF.

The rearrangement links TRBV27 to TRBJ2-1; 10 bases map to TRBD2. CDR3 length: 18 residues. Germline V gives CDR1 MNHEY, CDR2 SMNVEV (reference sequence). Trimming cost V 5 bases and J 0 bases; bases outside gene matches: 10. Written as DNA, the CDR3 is TGTGCCAGCAGTCGAACTAGCGGGGCCAAAGTCTCCTACAATGAGCAGTTCTTC. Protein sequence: CASSRTSGAKVSYNEQFF.

CDR3 region: CASSIGQGRPRTQHF. The CDR3 DNA follows: TGTGCCAGTAGTATTGGCCAGGGGCGACCCAGGACCCAGCATTTT. J is TRBJ1-5 and V is TRBV19, with D perhaps matching TRBD1 (6 bases). CDR1 and CDR2 (germline): LNHDA, SQIVND (reference sequence). V dropped 3 bases and J dropped 11 bases, with 20 bases sitting between them. CDR3 length equals 15 residues.

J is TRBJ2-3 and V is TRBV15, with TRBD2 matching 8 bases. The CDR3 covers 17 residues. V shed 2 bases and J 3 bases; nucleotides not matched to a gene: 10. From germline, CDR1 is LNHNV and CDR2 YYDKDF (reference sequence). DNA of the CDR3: TGTGCCACCAGCAGACTCTGGGGAGCGGGAGAAACAGATACGCAGTATTTT. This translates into CATSRLWGAGETDTQYF.

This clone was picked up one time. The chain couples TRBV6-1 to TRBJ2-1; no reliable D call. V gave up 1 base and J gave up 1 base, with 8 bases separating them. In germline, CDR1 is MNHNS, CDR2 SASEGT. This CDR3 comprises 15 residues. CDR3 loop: CASSEESLSYNEQFF. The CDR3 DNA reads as TGTGCCAGCAGTGAAGAGAGTCTGTCCTACAATGAGCAGTTCTTC.

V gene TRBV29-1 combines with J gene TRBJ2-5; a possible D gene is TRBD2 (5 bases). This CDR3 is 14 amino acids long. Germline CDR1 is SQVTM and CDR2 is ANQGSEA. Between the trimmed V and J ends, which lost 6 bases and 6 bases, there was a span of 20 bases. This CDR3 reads CSVLGLGGLKTQYF. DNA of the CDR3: TGCAGCGTCCTCGGCTTGGGCGGGTTGAAGACCCAGTACTTC. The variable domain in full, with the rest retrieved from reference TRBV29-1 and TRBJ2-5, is SAVISQKPSRDICQRGTSLTIQCQVDSQVTMMFWYRQQPGQSLTLIATANQGSEATYESGFVIDKFPISRPNLTFSTLTVSNMSPEDSSIYLCSVLGLGGLKTQYFGPGTRLLVL.